A single sample is the source of the 15 T cell receptor beta chains below, sequenced in a study of blood T cell repertoires in COVID-19. Profiled with immunoSEQ multiplex PCR; TCRdb holds only in-frame clones, not every one. The data show roughly 140,000 clones, 70% to 90% seen once. Sequencing was done on a sample of PBMCs or T cells enriched from blood (not recorded which). The receptors derive from a woman aged 40 to 49 who had recovered from COVID-19.

The genes are TRBV29-1 and TRBJ2-1, with D possibly being TRBD2 (5 bases). Looked up from germline, CDR1 is SQVTM and CDR2 is ANQGSEA. Trimming took off 3 bases at V and 10 bases at J, with 13 bases between the two ends. The CDR3 extends over 12 amino acids. The CDR3 region is CSVDERELEQFF. CDR3 bases: TGCAGCGTTGACGAACGGGAACTCGAGCAGTTCTTC.

The chain carries TRBV20-1 and TRBJ1-2, with D possibly being TRBD1 (6 bases). Trimming shortened V by 3 bases and J by 5 bases, and 19 bases separated the two germline ends. The length of the CDR3 is 15 residues. Germline assignment: CDR1 DFQATT and CDR2 SNEGSKA (reference sequence). The CDR3 here is CSASLPIQGLYGYTF. The CDR3 DNA reads as TGCAGTGCTAGTTTGCCGATACAGGGTCTATATGGCTACACCTTC.

CDR3 nucleotide sequence: TGTGCCAGCAGCTTATCGACAGGGGCAGATACGCAGTATTTT. Encoded protein: CASSLSTGADTQYF. J is TRBJ2-3 and V is TRBV7-2; 8 positions match TRBD1. The V gene end was trimmed by 2 bases and the J gene end by 4 bases; junction bases not matched to a gene: 2. Per the germline V gene, CDR1 is SGHTA and CDR2 is FQGNSA. CDR3 length: 14 amino acids.

CDR3 loop: CASSLAGGGDTQYF. CDR3 in DNA: TGTGCCAGCAGCCTAGCGGGAGGGGGAGATACGCAGTATTTT. The rearrangement links TRBV14 to TRBJ2-3, with TRBD2 identical over 11 bases. Trimming at V came to 4 bases and at J to 5 bases, leaving 2 bases not matched to a gene. Germline CDR1 SGHDN, CDR2 FVKESK. This CDR3 comprises 14 residues.

This clone appeared once. This chain links TRBV25-1 with TRBJ1-5; no firm D call. Germline V lookup: CDR1 MGHDK, CDR2 SYGVNS. The CDR3 runs to 14 residues. V was cut by 5 bases and J by 8 bases, with 16 bases left in between. CDR3 nucleotide sequence: TGTGCCAGCAGTAGCGGGTCTACGGTGGAGCCCCAGCATTTT. Translating it yields CASSSGSTVEPQHF.

There are a few counts of this clone. J is TRBJ2-7 and V is TRBV11-3, with D possibly matching TRBD2 (6 bases). The length of the CDR3 is 14 residues. With 4 bases removed from V and 1 base from J, the gap between germline ends came to 11 bases. Germline loops: CDR1 SGHNT, CDR2 YENEEA. CDR3 bases: TGTGCCAGCAGCTCTTCTAGCGCGTCCTACGAGCAGTACTTC. This codes for CASSSSSASYEQYF.

The chain carries TRBV9 and TRBJ1-1; D gene uncertain. V was clipped by 2 bases and J by 0 bases, with 11 bases between them. This CDR3 spans 15 amino acids. Germline V gene lookup returns CDR1 SGDLS and CDR2 YYNGEE. CDR3 nucleotides: TGTGCCAGCAGCGTGGGCTCTTCGCTGAACACTGAAGCTTTCTTT. Its translation is CASSVGSSLNTEAFF.

This clone was detected only a few times. V and J are TRBV5-1 and TRBJ1-1; D gene ambiguous. V lost 4 bases and J lost 1, with 14 bases in between. The CDR3 runs to 15 residues. Germline V gene sequence: CDR1 SGHRS, CDR2 YFSETQ. This CDR3 reads CASSPAARENTEAFF. The CDR3 DNA reads TGCGCCAGCAGCCCCGCGGCGCGGGAGAACACTGAAGCTTTCTTT.

The genes are TRBV5-1 and TRBJ1-6; 7 bases are shared with TRBD1. CDR1 and CDR2 from the germline V gene are SGHRS and YFSETQ. The CDR3 totals 13 residues. After removal of 4 bases from V and 11 bases from J, the junction contained 6 bases not matched to a gene. The CDR3 is CASSPTGEAPLHF. CDR3 DNA: TGCGCCAGCAGCCCCACAGGGGAGGCACCCCTCCACTTT.

The J gene is TRBJ2-7, the V gene TRBV7-8, with TRBD2 as a possible D gene (6 bases). Germline CDR1 and CDR2: SGHVS and FQNEAQ. This CDR3 is built from 13 residues. Trimming cost V 0 bases and J 6 bases, with 9 bases left between them. In DNA, the CDR3 is TGTGCCAGCAGCTTAGCACTAGCCGGCGAGCAGTACTTC. Protein sequence: CASSLALAGEQYF. Drawing the rest from reference TRBV7-8 and TRBJ2-7, the complete variable domain is GAGVSQSPRYKVAKRGQDVALRCDPISGHVSLFWYQQALGQGPEFLTYFQNEAQLDKSGLPSDRFFAERPEGSVSTLKIQRTQQEDSAVYLCASSLALAGEQYFGPGTRLTVT.

The chain recombines TRBV7-9 with TRBJ2-7; 9 nucleotides agree with TRBD2. Germline CDR1 SEHNR, CDR2 FQNEAQ (reference sequence). The trim removed 4 bases at V and 3 bases at J, leaving 16 bases unmatched. The CDR3 is made up of 18 amino acids. CDR3 bases: TGTGCCAGCAGCTCTTTAGGCGGGTTAGCGGGAGAAAACTACGAGCAGTACTTC. Translation: CASSSLGGLAGENYEQYF.

CDR3 nucleotides: TGTGCCAGTAGTTCGGGGGGGACAGGGGTCATTAGCAATCAGCCCCAGCATTTT. Its protein is CASSSGGTGVISNQPQHF. The V gene is TRBV19, the J gene TRBJ1-5, with 10 bases fitting TRBD1. V lost 5 bases and J lost 0; bases outside the gene matches: 10. CDR1 and CDR2 (germline): LNHDA, SQIVND (reference sequence). This CDR3 has 18 amino acids.

Here the CDR3 reads CASSIEPGQQETQYF. CDR3 bases: TGCGCCAGCAGCATAGAACCGGGACAGCAAGAGACCCAGTACTTC. The chain has TRBV5-1 and TRBJ2-5; 7 positions agree with TRBD1. V lost 4 bases, J lost 2 bases, and 8 bases stayed unmatched. Per the germline V gene, CDR1 is SGHRS and CDR2 is YFSETQ. The CDR3 runs to 15 residues.

This chain connects TRBV15 to TRBJ1-1; 8 bases fit TRBD1. The CDR3 sequence is 15 residues long. After removal of 5 bases from V and 4 bases from J, the junction contained 9 bases not matched to a gene. Germline CDR1 reads LNHNV; CDR2 reads YYDKDF (reference sequence). This chain's CDR3 is CATSPQTGVGTEAFF. The CDR3 coding sequence is TGTGCCACCAGCCCCCAGACAGGGGTGGGCACTGAAGCTTTCTTT.

This clone was observed a single time. The chain has TRBV7-6 and TRBJ2-5; 9 bases match TRBD2. Germline CDR1 SGHVS, CDR2 FNYEAQ. The CDR3 totals 16 residues. The V and J ends lost 4 bases and 1 base, in that order; junction bases with no gene match: 7. Here the CDR3 DNA reads TGTGCCAGCAGCTCCGGACTAGCGATCCTCCAAGAGACCCAGTACTTC. This gives the protein CASSSGLAILQETQYF.